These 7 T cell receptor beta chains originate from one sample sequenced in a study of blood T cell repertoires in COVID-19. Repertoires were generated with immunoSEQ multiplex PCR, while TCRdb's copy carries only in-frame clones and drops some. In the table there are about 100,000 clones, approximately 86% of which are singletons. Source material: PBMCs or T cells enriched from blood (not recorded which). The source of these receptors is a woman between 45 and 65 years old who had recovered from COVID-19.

The CDR3 coding sequence is TGTGCCACCAGCAGATTAAGACAGGGTAGCTCCTATAATTCACCCCTCCACTTT. Amino acid sequence: CATSRLRQGSSYNSPLHF. The rearrangement links TRBV15 to TRBJ1-6; TRBD1 matches at 7 bases. Unmatched junction bases numbered 7, after V lost 2 bases and J lost 0 bases. The CDR3 extends over 18 amino acids. Germline lookup yields CDR1 LNHNV and CDR2 YYDKDF (reference sequence).

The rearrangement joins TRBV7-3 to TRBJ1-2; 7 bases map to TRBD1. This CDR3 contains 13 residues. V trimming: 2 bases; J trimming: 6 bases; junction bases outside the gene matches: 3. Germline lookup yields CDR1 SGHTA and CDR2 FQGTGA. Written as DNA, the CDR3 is TGTGCCAGCAGCTTAGACAGGGTTGATGGCTACACCTTC. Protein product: CASSLDRVDGYTF.

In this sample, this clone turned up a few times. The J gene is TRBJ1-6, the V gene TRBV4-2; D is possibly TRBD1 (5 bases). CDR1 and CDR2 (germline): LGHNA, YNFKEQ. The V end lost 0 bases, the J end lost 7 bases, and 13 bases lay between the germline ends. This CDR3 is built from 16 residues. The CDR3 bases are TGTGCCAGCAGCCAAGATCCGCGTGCAGGGAATTCACCCCTCCACTTT. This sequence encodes CASSQDPRAGNSPLHF.

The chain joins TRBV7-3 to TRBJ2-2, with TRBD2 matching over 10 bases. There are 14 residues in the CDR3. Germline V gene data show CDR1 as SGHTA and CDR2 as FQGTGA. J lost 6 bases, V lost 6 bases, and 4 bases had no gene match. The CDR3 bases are TGTGCCAGCAGTCTAGCGGGAGTTCCCGGGGAGCTGTTTTTT. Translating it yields CASSLAGVPGELFF.

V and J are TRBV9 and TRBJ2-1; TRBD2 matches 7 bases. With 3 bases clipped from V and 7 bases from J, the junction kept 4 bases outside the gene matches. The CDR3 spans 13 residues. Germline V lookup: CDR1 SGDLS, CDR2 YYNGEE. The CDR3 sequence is CASSASSGNEQFF. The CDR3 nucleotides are TGTGCCAGCAGCGCATCTAGCGGAAATGAGCAGTTCTTC.

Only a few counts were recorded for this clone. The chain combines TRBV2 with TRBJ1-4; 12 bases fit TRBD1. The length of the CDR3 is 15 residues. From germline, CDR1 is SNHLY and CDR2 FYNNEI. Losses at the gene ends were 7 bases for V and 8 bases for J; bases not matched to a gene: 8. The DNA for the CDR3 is TGTGCCAGCACCAGGGACAGGGGGCCTAGCGAAAAACTGTTTTTT. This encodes CASTRDRGPSEKLFF.

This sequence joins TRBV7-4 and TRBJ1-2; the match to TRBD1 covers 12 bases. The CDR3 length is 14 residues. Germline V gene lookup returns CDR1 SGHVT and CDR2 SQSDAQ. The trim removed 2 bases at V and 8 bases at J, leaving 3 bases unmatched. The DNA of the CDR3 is TGTGCCAGCAGCTTACTGGGGACAGGGGGCGGCTACACCTTC. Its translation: CASSLLGTGGGYTF.